Listed here are 11 T cell receptor beta chains from one sample, sequenced in a study of OX40 agonist ivuxolimab in advanced cancers. Libraries were prepared by immunoSEQ multiplex PCR; TCRdb keeps only in-frame clonotypes and omits some of them. The repertoire includes about 51,000 clones, less than 90% of them detected once, and roughly a quarter sits in the top ten. The material sequenced was CD4+ or CD8+ T cells sorted from blood, taken in a trial of the OX40 agonist ivuxolimab. The source is an adult with an advanced solid tumor such as melanoma, head and neck, liver or kidney cancer.

The genes are TRBV28 and TRBJ1-4; D remains ambiguous. CDR3 length: 15 amino acids. V gave up 1 base and J gave up 8 bases, with 14 bases separating them. The germline gives CDR1 MDHEN, CDR2 SYDVKM. The DNA of the CDR3 is TGTGCCAGCAGTTTATACAGAGGAGGAGGGGAAAAACTGTTTTTT. Residues: CASSLYRGGGEKLFF.

The gene calls are TRBV10-2 and TRBJ2-2, with D uncertain. The CDR3 extends over 10 amino acids. Per the germline V gene, CDR1 is WSHSY and CDR2 is SAAADI. The ends were cut back, 6 bases at V and 7 bases at J, with 3 bases in the middle. CDR3 sequence: CASRDGELFF. DNA for the CDR3: TGCGCCAGCAGGGACGGGGAGCTGTTTTTT.

V is TRBV6-6 and J is TRBJ2-7; D not certain. This CDR3 region has 13 residues. Germline V gene lookup returns CDR1 MNHNY and CDR2 SVGAGI (reference sequence). With 0 bases removed from V and 4 bases from J, the gap between germline ends came to 7 bases. The CDR3 nucleotides read TGTGCCAGCAGTTACTCAGCTGGGTACGAGCAGTACTTC. Its protein product is CASSYSAGYEQYF.

The V call is TRBV11-2, the J call TRBJ2-7; 9 positions match TRBD1. Germline V lookup: CDR1 SGHAT, CDR2 FQNNGV. V lost 4 bases and J lost 0; bases outside the gene matches: 4. The CDR3 extends over 15 amino acids. The CDR3 DNA is TGTGCCAGCAGCTCCGACAGGGGGTCCTCCTACGAGCAGTACTTC. Translation: CASSSDRGSSYEQYF. Filled out from reference TRBV11-2 and TRBJ2-7, the complete variable domain reads EAGVAQSPRYKIIEKRQSVAFWCNPISGHATLYWYQQILGQGPKLLIQFQNNGVVDDSQLPKDRFSAERLKGVDSTLKIQPAKLEDSAVYLCASSSDRGSSYEQYFGPGTRLTVT.

The chain links TRBV7-2 to TRBJ2-5, with 9 bases fitting TRBD1. The trim removed 3 bases at V and 0 bases at J, leaving 2 bases unmatched. This CDR3 contains 15 residues. Germline CDR1 reads SGHTA; CDR2 reads FQGNSA. CDR3 in DNA: TGTGCCAGCAGCTTCGGGACAGGGTACCAAGAGACCCAGTACTTC. It is translated as CASSFGTGYQETQYF.

In this sample, this clone turned up once. The chain couples TRBV27 to TRBJ1-6; a possible D gene is TRBD1 (6 bases). The CDR3 is made up of 14 amino acids. Germline V gene sequence: CDR1 MNHEY, CDR2 SMNVEV (reference sequence). Trimming shortened V by 4 bases and J by 7 bases, and 11 bases separated the two germline ends. CDR3 coding DNA: TGTGCCAGCAGTTACGGACAGACAAATTCACCCCTCCACTTT. Its protein is CASSYGQTNSPLHF.

The chain joins TRBV11-2 to TRBJ2-1; 9 nucleotides match TRBD2. Germline V gene data show CDR1 as SGHAT and CDR2 as FQNNGV. V was clipped by 10 bases and J by 12 bases; unmatched bases: 13. The CDR3 runs to 13 residues. The CDR3 DNA follows: TGTGCCACTGCGAGACTAGCGGAGGTGCGGCAGTTCTTC. Encoded protein: CATARLAEVRQFF.

The genes are TRBV19 and TRBJ2-4; no clear D gene. This CDR3 contains 14 residues. CDR1 and CDR2 (germline): LNHDA, SQIVND (reference sequence). V was trimmed by 7 bases and J by 0 bases, leaving 10 bases between them. The CDR3 loop reads CASKGQEAKNIQYF. The CDR3 DNA is TGTGCCAGTAAGGGCCAGGAAGCCAAAAACATTCAGTACTTC.

The genes are TRBV19 and TRBJ2-1; 8 bases are shared with TRBD1. CDR1 is LNHDA and CDR2 is SQIVND in the germline V gene (reference sequence). J was trimmed by 3 bases and V by 1 base; bases with no gene match: 2. This CDR3 contains 15 residues. CDR3 loop: CASSIGTGNYNEQFF. DNA for the CDR3: TGTGCCAGTAGTATAGGGACAGGGAACTACAATGAGCAGTTCTTC.

The chain uses TRBV7-3 and TRBJ2-1; 9 bases are shared with TRBD2. Germline-derived CDR1 and CDR2 are SGHTA and FQGTGA. The J segment lost 8 bases and the V segment lost 5 bases, leaving 10 bases of the junction unmatched. CDR3 length: 15 amino acids. The CDR3 DNA reads as TGTGCCAGCAGCCCCAGTAGCGGGAGACTCGATGAGCAGTTCTTC. The encoded protein is CASSPSSGRLDEQFF.

This chain links TRBV28 with TRBJ2-6; D may be TRBD1 (5 bases). The CDR3 extends over 17 amino acids. Germline CDR1 reads MDHEN; CDR2 reads SYDVKM. Deletions cut 2 bases from V and 0 bases from J, with 11 bases between. CDR3 bases: TGTGCCAGCAGTTTAGAGACAGCTAACTCTGGGGCCAACGTCCTGACTTTC. Protein sequence: CASSLETANSGANVLTF.